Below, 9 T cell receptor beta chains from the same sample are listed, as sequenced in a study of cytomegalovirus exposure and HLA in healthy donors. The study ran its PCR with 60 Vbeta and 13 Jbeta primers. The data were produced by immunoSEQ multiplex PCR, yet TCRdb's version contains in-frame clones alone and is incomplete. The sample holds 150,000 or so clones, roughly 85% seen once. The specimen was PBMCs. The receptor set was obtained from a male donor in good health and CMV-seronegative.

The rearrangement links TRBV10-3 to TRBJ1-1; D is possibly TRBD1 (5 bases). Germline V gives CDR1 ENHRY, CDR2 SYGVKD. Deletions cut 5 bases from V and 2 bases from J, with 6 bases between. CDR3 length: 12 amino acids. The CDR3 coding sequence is TGTGCCATCAGTACAGGAAACACTGAAGCTTTCTTT. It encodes CAISTGNTEAFF.

The CDR3, as DNA: TGTGCCAGCAGCCAAGCTGCGGGGACTAGCGGGGGAGAGACCCAGTACTTC. This sequence encodes CASSQAAGTSGGETQYF. V usage is TRBV4-2 and J usage is TRBJ2-5; TRBD2 agrees at 14 bases. This CDR3 comprises 17 residues. Looked up from germline, CDR1 is LGHNA and CDR2 is YNFKEQ. The V gene end was trimmed by 1 base and the J gene end by 4 bases; junction bases not matched to a gene: 5.

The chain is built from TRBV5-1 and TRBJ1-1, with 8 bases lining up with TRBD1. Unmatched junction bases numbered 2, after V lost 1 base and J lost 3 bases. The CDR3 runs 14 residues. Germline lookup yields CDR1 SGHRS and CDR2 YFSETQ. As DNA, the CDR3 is TGCGCCAGCAGCTTGCTGGACAGGGACACTGAAGCTTTCTTT. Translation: CASSLLDRDTEAFF.

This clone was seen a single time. The CDR3 here is CASSIGGREVSRQFF. The DNA for the CDR3 is TGTGCCAGTAGTATTGGGGGGCGGGAGGTTTCCCGGCAGTTCTTC. The J gene is TRBJ2-1, the V gene TRBV19, with 8 positions matching TRBD2. From germline, CDR1 is LNHDA and CDR2 SQIVND (reference sequence). Trimming took 3 bases from V and 12 from J; bases not matched to a gene: 13. There are 15 residues in the CDR3.

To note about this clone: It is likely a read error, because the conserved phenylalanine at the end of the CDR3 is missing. CDR3 region: CASGQYRGAGIEAFL. CDR3 sequence (DNA): TGCGCCAGCGGCCAATACAGGGGGGCTGGTATCGAAGCTTTCCTT. The chain couples TRBV4-3 to TRBJ1-1, with 8 bases identical to TRBD1. The CDR3 totals 15 residues. The germline V gene has CDR1 LGHNA and CDR2 YSLEER.

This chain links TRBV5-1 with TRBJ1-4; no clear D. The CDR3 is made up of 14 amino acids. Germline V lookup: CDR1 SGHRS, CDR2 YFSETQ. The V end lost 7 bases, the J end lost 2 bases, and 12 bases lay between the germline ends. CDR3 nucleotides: TGCGCCAGCCGCGGTTACGGGACTAATGAAAAACTGTTTTTT. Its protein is CASRGYGTNEKLFF.

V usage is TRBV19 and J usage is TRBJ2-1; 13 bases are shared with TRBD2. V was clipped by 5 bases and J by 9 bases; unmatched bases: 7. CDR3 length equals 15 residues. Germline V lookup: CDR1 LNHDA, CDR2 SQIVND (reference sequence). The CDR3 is CASSLTSGRATEQFF. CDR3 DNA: TGTGCCAGTAGTCTTACTAGCGGGAGGGCCACTGAGCAGTTCTTC.

The CDR3: CASSLGLPGGYTF. The CDR3 DNA reads as TGTGCCAGCAGCTTAGGACTCCCGGGGGGCTACACCTTC. The chain couples TRBV7-8 to TRBJ1-2, with D unresolved. From germline, CDR1 is SGHVS and CDR2 FQNEAQ. V lost 1 base to trimming and J lost 8 bases, with 11 bases between them. The CDR3 length is 13 residues.

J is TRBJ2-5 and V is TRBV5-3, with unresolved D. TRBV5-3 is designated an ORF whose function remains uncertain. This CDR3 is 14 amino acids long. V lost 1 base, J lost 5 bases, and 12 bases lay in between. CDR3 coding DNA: TGTGCCAGAAGCTTGTCCCCCATCGGGGAGACCCAGTACTTC. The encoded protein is CARSLSPIGETQYF.